This T cell receptor (beta chain) derives from a study of Graves' ophthalmopathy and Graves' hyperthyroidism. Amplified TCR beta CDR3 regions were obtained using RNA transcripts as template. HTBI primers primed a first-round RT-PCR, and a second-round multiplex PCR followed. TCRdb reprocessed the multiplex PCR reads via MiXCR and lists one record per CDR3 protein. The data hold 300,000 or so distinct CDR3 sequences, with about 17% observed a single time. The table lists this clonotype with many counts. The specimen sequenced was peripheral blood. This clonotype originated in an adult man with Graves' ophthalmopathy.

The CDR3 sequence: CSASQGTDFSPLHF. In DNA form, the CDR3 reads TGCAGTGCTTCTCAAGGGACGGACTTTTCACCCCTCCACTTT. The rearrangement joins TRBV20-1 to TRBJ1-6; tentatively, D is TRBD1 (5 bases). CDR1 is DFQATT and CDR2 is SNEGSKA in the germline V gene (reference sequence). The CDR3 extends over 14 amino acids. Between the trimmed V and J ends, which lost 5 bases and 9 bases, there was a span of 17 bases.